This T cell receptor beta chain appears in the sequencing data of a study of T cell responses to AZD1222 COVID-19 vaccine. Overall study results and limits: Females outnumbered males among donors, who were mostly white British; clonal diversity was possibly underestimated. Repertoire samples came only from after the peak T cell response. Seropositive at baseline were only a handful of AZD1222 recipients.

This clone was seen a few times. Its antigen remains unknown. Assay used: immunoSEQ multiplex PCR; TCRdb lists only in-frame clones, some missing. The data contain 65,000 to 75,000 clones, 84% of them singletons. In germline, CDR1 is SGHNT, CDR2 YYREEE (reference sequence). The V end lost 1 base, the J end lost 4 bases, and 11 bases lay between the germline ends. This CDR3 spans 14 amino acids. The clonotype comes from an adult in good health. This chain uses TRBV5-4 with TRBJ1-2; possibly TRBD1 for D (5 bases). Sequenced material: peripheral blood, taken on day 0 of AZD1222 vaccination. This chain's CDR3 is CASSLQGEVYGYTF. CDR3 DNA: TGTGCCAGCAGCTTGCAGGGCGAAGTCTATGGCTACACCTTC.